Each of the 25 T cell receptor beta chains below was sequenced from the same sample in a study of blood T cell repertoires in COVID-19 (TCRdb year 2020). The method behind the library was the immunoSEQ multiplex PCR assay. Not all clones reach the TCRdb copy of this immuneACCESS table, which keeps in-frame sequences only. Checked studies attribute under half of the gap to unresolved V genes and leave the rest unexplained. The sample profile shows about 180,000 clones; around 84% of them were found once. The biggest ten clones account for 5.5% to 7% of the sample. The specimen sequenced was peripheral blood. These receptors all stem from a man aged 50 to 59 with active or convalescent COVID-19.

The CDR3 spells CASSLETMNTEAFF. CDR3 bases: TGTGCCAGCAGCTTGGAGACAATGAACACTGAAGCTTTCTTT. The chain carries TRBV5-4 and TRBJ1-1; D is unclear. The germline V gene has CDR1 SGHNT and CDR2 YYREEE (reference sequence). Trimming removed 0 bases at V and 0 bases at J, with 6 bases between. This CDR3 has 14 amino acids.

This chain links TRBV4-3 with TRBJ1-3; D is possibly TRBD1 (5 bases). CDR3 length: 15 residues. V lost 3 bases and J lost 0, with 9 bases in between. Germline lookup yields CDR1 LGHNA and CDR2 YSLEER. CDR3 nucleotides: TGCGCCAGCAGCCAGGGGCTGAACTCTGGAAACACCATATATTTT. Translating gives CASSQGLNSGNTIYF.

The chain employs TRBV7-8 and TRBJ1-3; D is unclear. The length of the CDR3 is 17 residues. Trimming left V 6 bases short and J 4 bases short, with 22 bases between. The V gene's germline CDR1 is SGHVS and CDR2 FQNEAQ. CDR3 nucleotides: TGTGCCAGCAGGTTGGGCGGGAAGGGATTAACAGGAAACACCATATATTTT. Translating gives CASRLGGKGLTGNTIYF.

The chain has TRBV7-6 and TRBJ1-4; D remains unclear. Trimming removed 6 bases at V and 1 base at J, with 15 bases between. There are 16 residues in the CDR3. Germline assignment: CDR1 SGHVS and CDR2 FNYEAQ. The CDR3 here is CASSRSIGETNEKLFF. As DNA, the CDR3 is TGTGCCAGCAGTAGGTCGATCGGGGAAACTAATGAAAAACTGTTTTTT.

This sequence joins TRBV30 and TRBJ2-1; D call uncertain. The V gene's germline CDR1 is GTSNPN and CDR2 SVGIG (reference sequence). Trimming stripped 5 bases from V and 5 bases from J, with 19 bases between. The length of the CDR3 is 15 residues. CDR3 nucleotide sequence: TGTGCCTGGGGTCCTACCATGGGCCTAAACAATGAGCAGTTCTTC. Translating gives CAWGPTMGLNNEQFF.

This clone came up a few times. The V gene is TRBV27, the J gene TRBJ2-1; TRBD1 matches 8 bases. Germline V gene sequence: CDR1 MNHEY, CDR2 SMNVEV (reference sequence). The CDR3 spans 17 residues. The trim removed 2 bases at V and 5 bases at J, leaving 11 bases unmatched. This CDR3 reads CASSLRWTGTAHNEQFF. The CDR3 nucleotides are TGTGCCAGCAGTTTAAGGTGGACAGGGACGGCCCACAATGAGCAGTTCTTC.

The CDR3 DNA reads TGTGCCAGCAGCTCGCGTCCAACAGATACGCAGTATTTT. Protein product: CASSSRPTDTQYF. This chain connects TRBV7-3 to TRBJ2-3; D remains ambiguous. This CDR3 contains 13 residues. The germline V gene encodes CDR1 SGHTA and CDR2 FQGTGA. Trimming cost V 4 bases and J 3 bases, with 8 bases left between them.

This clone is a singleton in its sample. The rearrangement uses TRBV24-1 and TRBJ1-3; D might be TRBD1 (6 bases). CDR1 and CDR2 from the germline V gene are KGHDR and SFDVKD. Deletions cut 2 bases from V and 4 bases from J, with 11 bases between. The CDR3 runs to 15 residues. The CDR3 DNA reads TGTGCCACCAGTGATTCAGGGGTTCGCGGAAACACCATATATTTT. It is translated as CATSDSGVRGNTIYF.

The J gene is TRBJ1-2, the V gene TRBV11-3, with unresolved D. With 0 bases removed from V and 0 bases from J, the gap between germline ends came to 5 bases. From germline, CDR1 is SGHNT and CDR2 YENEEA. This CDR3 has 14 residues. The DNA of the CDR3 is TGTGCCAGCAGCTTAGATGGAGCTAACTATGGCTACACCTTC. Its translation is CASSLDGANYGYTF.

J is TRBJ2-2 and V is TRBV19; TRBD1 matches 7 bases. This CDR3 is built from 14 residues. V lost 4 bases to trimming and J lost 2 bases; unmatched junction nucleotides: 1. The germline V gene encodes CDR1 LNHDA and CDR2 SQIVND (reference sequence). Written as DNA, the CDR3 is TGTGCCAGTAGTAGACAGGGTAACACCGGGGAGCTGTTTTTT. This codes for CASSRQGNTGELFF.

The chain couples TRBV2 to TRBJ2-7; 11 bases map to TRBD1. V lost 7 bases, J lost 2 bases, and 13 bases stayed unmatched. This CDR3 spans 17 amino acids. Germline V gene data show CDR1 as SNHLY and CDR2 as FYNNEI. The CDR3 sequence is CASTAIEPGQGAYEQYF. DNA of the CDR3: TGTGCCAGCACTGCCATCGAACCGGGACAGGGGGCCTACGAGCAGTACTTC.

This rearrangement joins TRBV27 to TRBJ2-7; 8 bases are shared with TRBD2. This CDR3 has 13 amino acids. V shed 6 bases, J shed 6 bases, and the junction held 7 bases outside the gene matches. The germline V gene encodes CDR1 MNHEY and CDR2 SMNVEV (reference sequence). CDR3 loop: CASRPERGFEQYF. The CDR3 DNA is TGTGCCAGCAGGCCGGAGCGGGGGTTCGAGCAGTACTTC.

This CDR3 is CASSLEAANYGYTF. CDR3 sequence (DNA): TGCGCCAGCAGCTTGGAGGCGGCTAACTATGGCTACACCTTC. This chain links TRBV5-1 with TRBJ1-2, with D unresolved. Germline CDR1 reads SGHRS; CDR2 reads YFSETQ. Trimming removed 0 bases from V and 0 bases from J, with 6 bases in between. The CDR3 runs to 14 residues.

In this sample, this clone turned up once. The chain is built from TRBV4-2 and TRBJ1-2; D is possibly TRBD1 (5 bases). This CDR3 region has 15 residues. Between the trimmed V and J ends, which lost 0 bases and 6 bases, there was a span of 14 bases. Germline V gene sequence: CDR1 LGHNA, CDR2 YNFKEQ. The CDR3 loop reads CASSQDVALTDGYTF. In nucleotides, the CDR3 is TGTGCCAGCAGCCAAGATGTAGCACTGACAGATGGCTACACCTTC.

This clone appeared once. The chain recombines TRBV6-6 with TRBJ2-3, with D possibly TRBD2 on 6 matching bases. The CDR3 consists of 16 residues. The V gene lost 2 bases and the J gene lost 2 bases, with 14 bases spanning the gap. CDR1 is MNHNY and CDR2 is SVGAGI in the germline V gene (reference sequence). In DNA form, the CDR3 reads TGTGCCAGCAGTTACCGGGGTAGCGGAAACACAGATACGCAGTATTTT. Amino acids: CASSYRGSGNTDTQYF.

This clone has only one observation. The V call is TRBV11-2, the J call TRBJ2-1, with a weak D call TRBD2 (5 bases). Trimming stripped 7 bases from V and 6 bases from J, with 13 bases between. Looked up from germline, CDR1 is SGHAT and CDR2 is FQNNGV. This CDR3 is built from 13 residues. As DNA, the CDR3 is TGTGCCAGCACCCCTGGAGGCTCCAATGAGCAGTTCTTC. Amino acid sequence: CASTPGGSNEQFF.

The V gene is TRBV6-6, the J gene TRBJ1-5; D not resolved. The length of the CDR3 is 12 residues. Germline lookup yields CDR1 MNHNY and CDR2 SVGAGI (reference sequence). Trimming shortened V by 8 bases and J by 6 bases, and 11 bases separated the two germline ends. Written as DNA, the CDR3 is TGTGCCAGCGGGGAGGGTGGTCAGCCCCAGCATTTT. Translating gives CASGEGGQPQHF.

J is TRBJ2-2 and V is TRBV21-1; TRBD1, as called in the table, went unchecked against the DNA. TRBV21-1 is flagged as a pseudogene. The CDR3 has 15 residues. The CDR3 protein is CASTYGDRVHRELFF. The CDR3 nucleotides read TGTGCCAGCACCTACGGGGACAGGGTTCACCGGGAGCTGTTTTTT.

J is TRBJ1-2 and V is TRBV6-6, with 11 bases aligning to TRBD1. Trimming cost V 4 bases and J 8 bases; bases outside gene matches: 9. CDR3 size: 15 residues. The germline CDR1 and CDR2 sequences are MNHNY and SVGAGI (reference sequence). The CDR3 DNA sequence: TGTGCCAGCAGTTCTCCCGGACAGGGGGCGCCCGGCTACACCTTC. Translation: CASSSPGQGAPGYTF.

The gene calls are TRBV28 and TRBJ2-1; D perhaps matches TRBD2 (5 bases). The CDR3 length is 14 residues. Germline CDR1 and CDR2: MDHEN and SYDVKM. Trimming removed 8 bases at V and 3 bases at J, with 14 bases between. The CDR3: CASSPGINYNEQFF. The CDR3 coding sequence is TGTGCCAGCTCGCCGGGGATAAACTACAATGAGCAGTTCTTC.

The chain carries TRBV7-2 and TRBJ1-4, with D perhaps matching TRBD1 (5 bases). The CDR3 is 15 amino acids. V was shortened by 3 bases and J by 5 bases, with 13 bases between the two germline ends. The germline CDR1 and CDR2 sequences are SGHTA and FQGNSA. The CDR3 region has the DNA TGTGCCAGCAGCTTTACCAGGACAATCAATGAAAAACTGTTTTTT. As protein: CASSFTRTINEKLFF.

The chain uses TRBV9 and TRBJ1-6; TRBD1 is a possible D gene (6 bases). Germline CDR1 reads SGDLS; CDR2 reads YYNGEE. V was cut by 2 bases and J by 8 bases, with 11 bases left in between. This CDR3 region has 14 residues. The CDR3 bases are TGTGCCAGCAGCGTTCAGGGGAAGTATTCACCCCTCCACTTT. It encodes CASSVQGKYSPLHF.

CDR3 protein: CASSLATAIEKLFF. The DNA of the CDR3 is TGTGCCAGCAGCTTAGCAACAGCCATCGAAAAACTGTTTTTT. The V gene is TRBV7-9, the J gene TRBJ1-4, with no clear D. The CDR3 sequence is 14 residues long. Trimming pared 0 bases from V and 8 bases from J, leaving 10 bases between. CDR1 and CDR2 from the germline V gene are SEHNR and FQNEAQ (reference sequence).

The table lists this clone with a few counts. The V call is TRBV19, the J call TRBJ2-3, with 11 bases identical to TRBD2. Germline trimming cut 3 bases from V and 1 base from J; bases unmatched to any gene: 6. CDR3 length: 17 residues. Germline CDR1 and CDR2: LNHDA and SQIVND (reference sequence). CDR3 nucleotides: TGTGCCAGTAGTATTAGTGGGGGACTAGCGGGCACAGATACGCAGTATTTT. Translated, it gives CASSISGGLAGTDTQYF.

The table lists this clone with a few counts. The rearrangement links TRBV2 to TRBJ2-1; TRBD2 matches 14 bases. The length of the CDR3 is 14 residues. Per the germline V gene, CDR1 is SNHLY and CDR2 is FYNNEI. V lost 7 bases to trimming and J lost 8 bases; unmatched junction nucleotides: 4. The CDR3 bases are TGTGCCAGCAACCCGGGACTAGCGGGAGATGAGCAGTTCTTC. Amino acid sequence: CASNPGLAGDEQFF.